These 21 T cell receptor beta chains came from one sample sequenced in a study of T cells after yellow fever vaccination. TCRdb reanalysed the 5' RACE reads using MiXCR and keeps one entry per CDR3 protein. Among 400,000 or so distinct CDR3 sequences listed, roughly 10% were seen once. This sample comprised PBMCs, obtained on the day of the first yellow fever vaccination. These receptors were collected from a man aged 18 to 29 who received the YFV17D yellow fever vaccine.

This clonotype was detected only a few times. The V and J genes are TRBV28 and TRBJ1-1; D not resolved. The ends were cut back, 5 bases at V and 5 bases at J, with 15 bases in the middle. The germline V gene encodes CDR1 MDHEN and CDR2 SYDVKM. This CDR3 has 14 residues. CDR3 loop: CASSPPSQRTEAFF. The CDR3 DNA follows: TGTGCCAGCAGTCCACCGTCCCAACGAACTGAAGCTTTCTTT.

The J gene is TRBJ2-5, the V gene TRBV5-1, with D possibly called TRBD1 or TRBD2 (5 bases each). Germline-derived CDR1 and CDR2 are SGHRS and YFSETQ. Trimming removed 4 bases from V and 5 bases from J, with 15 bases in between. This CDR3 has 14 residues. CDR3 in DNA: TGCGCCAGCAGCGACCGGGACCCTCGGGAGACCCAGTACTTC. Encoded protein: CASSDRDPRETQYF.

There are a few counts of this clonotype. This rearrangement joins TRBV28 to TRBJ2-2, with D hard to call. Germline V gives CDR1 MDHEN, CDR2 SYDVKM. Trimming took 3 bases from V and 2 from J, leaving 10 bases between them. The CDR3 has 15 residues. The DNA for the CDR3 is TGTGCCAGCAGTTTTAGGGCCAGAAACACCGGGGAGCTGTTTTTT. It encodes CASSFRARNTGELFF.

The gene calls are TRBV7-6 and TRBJ2-1; D possibly uses TRBD1 or TRBD2 (5 bases each). Between the trimmed V and J ends, which lost 0 bases and 4 bases, there was a span of 10 bases. The CDR3 sequence is 15 residues long. Germline V gives CDR1 SGHVS, CDR2 FNYEAQ. The CDR3 reads CASSLAAAGYNEQFF. CDR3 sequence (DNA): TGTGCCAGCAGCTTAGCAGCGGCAGGGTACAATGAGCAGTTCTTC.

This clonotype appeared a few times. This chain connects TRBV5-1 to TRBJ2-3, with TRBD2 matching 10 bases. From germline, CDR1 is SGHRS and CDR2 YFSETQ. V was clipped by 4 bases and J by 3 bases; unmatched bases: 5. This CDR3 spans 15 amino acids. The chain's CDR3 is CASSPSGGETDTQYF. Written as DNA, the CDR3 is TGCGCCAGCAGCCCAAGCGGGGGGGAGACAGATACGCAGTATTTT.

This clonotype was observed a few times. DNA for the CDR3: TGCAGTGCCGGGCCGCGGGGCGGAGAGACCCAGTACTTC. It is translated as CSAGPRGGETQYF. The rearrangement uses TRBV20-1 and TRBJ2-5; TRBD2 is a possible D gene (6 bases). V was trimmed by 6 bases and J by 4 bases, leaving 15 bases between them. This CDR3 spans 13 amino acids. CDR1 is DFQATT, CDR2 SNEGSKA, per germline (reference sequence).

The chain carries TRBV6-2 or TRBV6-3 and TRBJ2-5; D unclear. The CDR3 is made up of 13 amino acids. Trimming shortened V by 6 bases and J by 0 bases, and 8 bases separated the two germline ends. The germline V gene encodes CDR1 MNHEY and CDR2 SVGEGT. CDR3 bases: TGTGCCAGCAGACAGCACAACCAAGAGACCCAGTACTTC. Its protein product is CASRQHNQETQYF.

J is TRBJ2-7 and V is TRBV7-2; 7 bases agree with TRBD1. Germline values: CDR1 SGHTA, CDR2 FQGNSA. This CDR3 region has 15 residues. J gave up 2 bases and V 4 bases, and 8 bases lay outside the gene matches. CDR3 residues: CASSSRQGLPYEQYF. The CDR3 nucleotides read TGTGCCAGCAGCTCCCGACAGGGTCTTCCCTACGAGCAGTACTTC.

This clonotype has just a few counts. The rearrangement joins TRBV10-3 to TRBJ1-1, with D perhaps TRBD1 (5 bases). The CDR3 extends over 13 amino acids. CDR1 and CDR2 from the germline V gene are ENHRY and SYGVKD. V was shortened by 2 bases and J by 4 bases, with 8 bases between the two germline ends. The CDR3, as DNA: TGTGCCATCAGTGAGCAGGGCGGCACTGAAGCTTTCTTT. Protein sequence: CAISEQGGTEAFF.

This clonotype was detected a few times. CDR3 amino acids: CASSQDLEGTQYF. The CDR3 nucleotides are TGTGCCAGCAGCCAAGACTTGGAGGGGACCCAGTACTTC. The chain recombines TRBV3-1 with TRBJ2-5; possibly TRBD2 for D (6 bases). Germline V CDR1 and CDR2: LGHDT, YNNKEL (reference sequence). This CDR3 comprises 13 residues. V dropped 0 bases and J dropped 7 bases, with 9 bases sitting between them.

A few counts support this clonotype. The rearrangement links TRBV7-6 to TRBJ2-7; D ambiguous. Germline lookup yields CDR1 SGHVS and CDR2 FNYEAQ. Between the trimmed V and J ends, which lost 0 bases and 3 bases, there was a span of 6 bases. The CDR3 consists of 13 residues. CDR3 sequence: CASSLALNYEQYF. The CDR3 region has the DNA TGTGCCAGCAGCTTAGCCCTGAACTACGAGCAGTACTTC.

This chain uses TRBV6-5 with TRBJ2-3; TRBD1 matches at 7 bases. The CDR3 is 15 residues long. The germline V gene has CDR1 MNHEY and CDR2 SVGAGI. With 4 bases clipped from V and 1 base from J, the junction kept 5 bases outside the gene matches. CDR3 amino acids: CASSSADRGTDTQYF. CDR3 sequence (DNA): TGTGCCAGCAGTTCCGCCGACAGGGGCACAGATACGCAGTATTTT.

The CDR3 nucleotides are TGCGCCAGCAGCTCGGGACAGCTAACGGGGTCCGAGCAGTACTTC. Its protein product is CASSSGQLTGSEQYF. This chain connects TRBV5-1 to TRBJ2-7, with 7 bases aligning to TRBD1. This CDR3 is built from 15 residues. With 3 bases clipped from V and 6 bases from J, the junction kept 12 bases outside the gene matches. Germline CDR1 and CDR2: SGHRS and YFSETQ.

This clonotype has only a few counts. J is TRBJ2-7 and V is TRBV20-1; either TRBD1 or TRBD2 may supply D (5 bases each). V lost 5 bases to trimming and J lost 2 bases, with 16 bases between them. The CDR3 runs to 14 residues. The germline V gene encodes CDR1 DFQATT and CDR2 SNEGSKA (reference sequence). This CDR3 is CSALHGAEPYEQYF. For the CDR3, the DNA is TGCAGTGCTCTCCACGGGGCCGAACCCTACGAGCAGTACTTC.

The chain has TRBV7-9 and TRBJ1-4; D gene unclear. Trimming cost V 4 bases and J 6 bases, with 9 bases left between them. CDR3 length: 13 amino acids. CDR1 and CDR2 from the germline V gene are SEHNR and FQNEAQ (reference sequence). The CDR3 loop is CASSWTEDEKLFF. The CDR3, as DNA: TGTGCCAGCAGCTGGACTGAGGATGAAAAACTGTTTTTT.

CDR3 DNA: TGTGCCAGCAGCTTAACGGGGACTCCATATTTATACGAGCAGTACTTC. It is translated as CASSLTGTPYLYEQYF. This chain uses TRBV7-2 with TRBJ2-7; weak D call: TRBD2 (6 bases). The CDR3 extends over 16 amino acids. V dropped 2 bases and J dropped 4 bases, with 18 bases sitting between them. Looked up from germline, CDR1 is SGHTA and CDR2 is FQGNSA.

As concerns this clonotype: The junction departs from the called germline gene at one end, perhaps through a read error. The chain links TRBV12-3 or TRBV12-4 to TRBJ1-1; possibly TRBD1 for D (6 bases). This CDR3 comprises 11 residues. CDR3 sequence reads: CASSGTYRLNF. The CDR3 DNA reads TGTGCCAGCAGTGGGACATACAGGTTAAATTTT.

This clonotype was found a few times. J is TRBJ2-5 and V is TRBV3-1; D possibly corresponds to TRBD2 (5 bases). This CDR3 contains 15 residues. The germline CDR1 and CDR2 sequences are LGHDT and YNNKEL (reference sequence). V gave up 0 bases and J gave up 5 bases, with 13 bases separating them. In DNA, the CDR3 is TGTGCCAGCAGCCAAGATCCGGACTCTTGGGAGACCCAGTACTTC. As protein: CASSQDPDSWETQYF.

The chain combines TRBV20-1 with TRBJ2-7; a possible D gene is TRBD1 (6 bases). The V and J ends lost 0 bases and 0 bases respectively, with 12 bases between them. Germline-derived CDR1 and CDR2 are DFQATT and SNEGSKA (reference sequence). This CDR3 is 15 amino acids long. The CDR3 DNA reads TGCAGTGCTAGAGATCGAGACAGGTACTCCTACGAGCAGTACTTC. Residues: CSARDRDRYSYEQYF.

This clonotype was seen more than once but under ten times. V usage is TRBV6-5 and J usage is TRBJ1-6; maybe TRBD1 (6 bases). The germline V gene encodes CDR1 MNHEY and CDR2 SVGAGI. Trimming took 5 bases from V and 6 from J, leaving 14 bases between them. The CDR3 is 15 amino acids. This CDR3 is CASSTRTDSNSPLHF. The CDR3 DNA reads TGTGCCAGCAGTACTAGGACAGATAGTAATTCACCCCTCCACTTT.

This clonotype has ten or more counts. The rearrangement joins TRBV4-1 to TRBJ2-2; the D gene could be TRBD1 or TRBD2 (6 bases each). CDR1 is MGHRA and CDR2 is YSYEKL in the germline V gene. The V gene lost 1 base and the J gene lost 7 bases, with 13 bases spanning the gap. The length of the CDR3 is 15 residues. CDR3 protein: CASSQGVGGGGELFF. CDR3 bases: TGCGCCAGCAGCCAAGGGGTAGGGGGAGGCGGGGAGCTGTTTTTT.